Following are 9 T cell receptor beta chains from one sample sequenced in a study of shared clonotypes between healthy human individuals (dated by TCRdb to 2020 to 2021). The library was obtained by the immunoSEQ multiplex PCR assay. Not all clones reach the TCRdb copy of this immuneACCESS table, which keeps in-frame sequences only. Checked studies attribute under half of the gap to unresolved V genes and leave the rest unexplained. The sample table holds more than 2,000,000 clones, of which over 90% were seen once. Clones ranked in the top ten supply 0.39% of the sample. The sequenced sample consisted of naive CD4+ T cells from PBMCs. What this sample's cell subset or site label stands for: CD45RA+ positively selected. Every receptor here comes from a man in his late teens or twenties in good health. Some clones in this sample may be carry-over from other donors' samples.

Points on this clone: The junction differs from germline at one of its ends, possibly a read error. The chain joins TRBV4-1 to TRBJ1-2; 8 nucleotides match TRBD1. This CDR3 is 16 amino acids long. Germline V gene lookup returns CDR1 MGHRA and CDR2 YSYEKL. The CDR3 loop reads CASNQRDRIRAGGYTF. For the CDR3, the DNA is TGCGCCAGCAACCAAAGGGACAGGATACGCGCGGGAGGCTACACCTTC.

On this clone itself: This CDR3 is also generated by other DNA sequences in the sample. The V gene is TRBV5-1, the J gene TRBJ1-2, with TRBD1 matching 7 bases. V was clipped by 4 bases and J by 2 bases; unmatched bases: 5. Germline CDR1 and CDR2: SGHRS and YFSETQ. The CDR3 is 14 amino acids. The CDR3 spells CASSLDRVNYGYTF. The CDR3 nucleotides read TGCGCCAGCAGCCTCGACAGGGTGAACTATGGCTACACCTTC. Variable domain in full (rest from reference TRBV5-1 and TRBJ1-2): KAGVTQTPRYLIKTRGQQVTLSCSPISGHRSVSWYQQTPGQGLQFLFEYFSETQRNKGNFPGRFSGRQFSNSRSEMNVSTLELGDSALYLCASSLDRVNYGYTFGSGTRLTVV.

The V and J genes are TRBV18 and TRBJ1-2; D unclear. In germline, CDR1 is KGHSH, CDR2 LQKENI. The V end lost 2 bases, the J end lost 2 bases, and 12 bases lay between the germline ends. This CDR3 is built from 15 residues. CDR3 coding DNA: TGTGCCAGCTCACCAGTGGGCAGCGACAACTATGGCTACACCTTC. Amino acid sequence: CASSPVGSDNYGYTF.

The chain is built from TRBV5-4 and TRBJ1-5; D is perhaps TRBD1 (5 bases). This CDR3 contains 15 residues. CDR1 and CDR2 from the germline V gene are SGHNT and YYREEE (reference sequence). V was cut by 2 bases and J by 0 bases, with 9 bases left in between. This chain's CDR3 is CASSFGGDSNQPQHF. The CDR3 coding sequence is TGTGCCAGCAGCTTCGGGGGGGATAGCAATCAGCCCCAGCATTTT.

The chain joins TRBV28 to TRBJ2-7; D ambiguous. The V gene lost 6 bases and the J gene lost 2 bases, with 11 bases spanning the gap. Germline V gene data show CDR1 as MDHEN and CDR2 as SYDVKM. The CDR3 loop spans 13 amino acids. CDR3 protein: CASRQKTTYEQYF. CDR3 DNA: TGTGCCAGCAGACAGAAAACAACCTACGAGCAGTACTTC.

The CDR3 nucleotides are TGCGCCAGCAGCCACGAGCGTTCCTCTGGAAACACCATATATTTT. It yields the protein CASSHERSSGNTIYF. The rearrangement joins TRBV5-1 to TRBJ1-3; D gene ambiguous. Germline values: CDR1 SGHRS, CDR2 YFSETQ. The CDR3 consists of 15 residues. V lost 4 bases and J 0 bases, leaving 11 bases between the germline ends.

Regarding this clone: The same CDR3 can be traced to other DNA sequences in this sample. This chain joins TRBV28 and TRBJ1-2; D is uncertain. The V and J ends lost 2 bases and 5 bases respectively, with 6 bases between them. Germline V CDR1 and CDR2: MDHEN, SYDVKM. CDR3 size: 12 residues. CDR3: CASSLASYGYTF. Here the CDR3 DNA reads TGTGCCAGCAGTTTAGCCAGTTATGGCTACACCTTC.

For this clone: A read error may account for a junction end that differs from germline. The chain carries TRBV4-1 and TRBJ1-3, with a weak D call TRBD1 (5 bases). From germline, CDR1 is MGHRA and CDR2 YSYEKL. This CDR3 comprises 11 residues. CDR3 sequence (DNA): TGCGCCAGCAGCCAACGATGTCAAGGGGCATTT. It encodes CASSQRCQGAF.

The rearrangement links TRBV7-9 to TRBJ2-5; TRBD1 or TRBD2 may be the D gene (6 bases each). Germline V gene lookup returns CDR1 SEHNR and CDR2 FQNEAQ (reference sequence). The CDR3 contains 14 residues. V lost 6 bases to trimming and J lost 5 bases, with 16 bases between them. This CDR3 reads CASRRIGGWETQYF. The CDR3 nucleotides are TGTGCCAGCAGAAGGATCGGGGGCTGGGAGACCCAGTACTTC.